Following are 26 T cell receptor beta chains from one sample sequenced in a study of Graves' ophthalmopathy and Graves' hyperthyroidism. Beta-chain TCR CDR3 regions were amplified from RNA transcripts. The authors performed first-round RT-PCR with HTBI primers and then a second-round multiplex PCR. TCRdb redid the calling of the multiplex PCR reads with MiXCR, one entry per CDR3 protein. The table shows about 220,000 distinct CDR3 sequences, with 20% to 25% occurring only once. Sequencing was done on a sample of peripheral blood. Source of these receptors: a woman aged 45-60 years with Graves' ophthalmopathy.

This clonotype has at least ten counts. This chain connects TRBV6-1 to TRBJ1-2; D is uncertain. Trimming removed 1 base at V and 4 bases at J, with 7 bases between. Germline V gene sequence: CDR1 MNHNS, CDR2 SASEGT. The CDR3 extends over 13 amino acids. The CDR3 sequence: CASSEGRFYGYTF. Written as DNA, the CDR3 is TGTGCCAGCAGTGAAGGTAGATTCTATGGCTACACCTTC.

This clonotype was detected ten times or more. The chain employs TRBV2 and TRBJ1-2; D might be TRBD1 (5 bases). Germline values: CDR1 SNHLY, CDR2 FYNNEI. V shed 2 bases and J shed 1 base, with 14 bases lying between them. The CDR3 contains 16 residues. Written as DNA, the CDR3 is TGTGCCAGCAGTGAACTGGGTAGGGGAAGTAACTATGGCTACACCTTC. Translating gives CASSELGRGSNYGYTF.

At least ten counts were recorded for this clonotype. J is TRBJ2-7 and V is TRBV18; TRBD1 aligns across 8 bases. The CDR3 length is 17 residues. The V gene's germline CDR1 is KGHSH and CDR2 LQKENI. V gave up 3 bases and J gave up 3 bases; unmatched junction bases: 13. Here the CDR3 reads CASSPQSSGGGGYEQYF. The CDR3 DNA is TGTGCCAGCTCACCGCAATCCTCAGGGGGCGGTGGCTACGAGCAGTACTTC.

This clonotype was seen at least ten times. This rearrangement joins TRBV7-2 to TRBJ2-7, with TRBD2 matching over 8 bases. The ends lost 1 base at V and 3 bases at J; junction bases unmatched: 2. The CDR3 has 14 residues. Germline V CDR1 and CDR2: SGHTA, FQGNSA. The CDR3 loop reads CASSLESGSYEQYF. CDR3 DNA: TGTGCCAGCAGCTTAGAGAGCGGGAGCTACGAGCAGTACTTC.

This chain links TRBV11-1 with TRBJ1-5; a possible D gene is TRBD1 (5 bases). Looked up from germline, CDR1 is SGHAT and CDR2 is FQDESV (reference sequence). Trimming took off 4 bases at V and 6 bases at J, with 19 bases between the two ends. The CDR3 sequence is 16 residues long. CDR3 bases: TGTGCCAGCAGCTCCCAGGGCCCTCAAGGTAGTCAGCCCCAGCATTTT. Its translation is CASSSQGPQGSQPQHF.

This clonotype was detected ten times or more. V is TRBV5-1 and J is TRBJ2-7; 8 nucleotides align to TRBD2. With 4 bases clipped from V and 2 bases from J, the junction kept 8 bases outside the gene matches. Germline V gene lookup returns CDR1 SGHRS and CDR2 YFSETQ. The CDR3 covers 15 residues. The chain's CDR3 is CASSLTSGGTYEQYF. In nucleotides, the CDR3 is TGCGCCAGCAGCCTAACTAGCGGAGGGACCTACGAGCAGTACTTC.

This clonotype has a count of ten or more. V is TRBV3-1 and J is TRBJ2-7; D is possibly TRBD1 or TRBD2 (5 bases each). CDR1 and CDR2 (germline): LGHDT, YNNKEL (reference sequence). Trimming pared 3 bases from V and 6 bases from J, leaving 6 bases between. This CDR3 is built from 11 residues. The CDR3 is CASSHGTEQYF. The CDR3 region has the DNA TGTGCCAGCAGCCACGGGACCGAGCAGTACTTC.

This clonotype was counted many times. Here the CDR3 reads CASSQTVEQYF. The CDR3 nucleotides read TGTGCCAGCAGCCAGACTGTTGAGCAGTACTTC. This chain links TRBV14 with TRBJ2-7; D not certain. Trimming removed 3 bases from V and 7 bases from J, with 7 bases in between. The CDR3 totals 11 residues. Germline V lookup: CDR1 SGHDN, CDR2 FVKESK. The full variable domain, in which reference TRBV14 and TRBJ2-7 provide the parts outside the CDR3, is EAGVTQFPSHSVIEKGQTVTLRCDPISGHDNLYWYRRVMGKEIKFLLHFVKESKQDESGMPNNRFLAERTGGTYSTLKVQPAELEDSGVYFCASSQTVEQYFGPGTRLTVT.

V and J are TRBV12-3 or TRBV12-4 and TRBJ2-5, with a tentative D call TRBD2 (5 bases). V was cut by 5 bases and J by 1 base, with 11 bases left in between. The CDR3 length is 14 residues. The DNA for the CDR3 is TGTGCCAGCAGTCTTGGTAGCGTCCAAGAGACCCAGTACTTC. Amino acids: CASSLGSVQETQYF.

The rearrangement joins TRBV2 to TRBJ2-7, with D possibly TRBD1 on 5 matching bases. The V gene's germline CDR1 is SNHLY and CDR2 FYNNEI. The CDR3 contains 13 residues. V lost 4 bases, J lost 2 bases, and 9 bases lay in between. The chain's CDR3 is CASSGAGTYEQYF. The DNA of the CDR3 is TGTGCCAGCAGTGGGGCAGGGACCTACGAGCAGTACTTC.

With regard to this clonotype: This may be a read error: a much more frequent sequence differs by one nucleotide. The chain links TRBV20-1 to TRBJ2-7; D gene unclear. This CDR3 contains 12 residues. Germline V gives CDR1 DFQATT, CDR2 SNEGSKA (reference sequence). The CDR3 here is CSANRCSYEQYF. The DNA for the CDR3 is TGCAGCGCCAATCGATGCTCCTACGAGCAGTACTTC.

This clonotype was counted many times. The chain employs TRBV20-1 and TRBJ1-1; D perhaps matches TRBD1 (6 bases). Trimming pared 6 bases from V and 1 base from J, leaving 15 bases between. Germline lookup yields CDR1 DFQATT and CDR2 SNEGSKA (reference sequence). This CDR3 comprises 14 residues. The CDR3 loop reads CSATQGLENTEAFF. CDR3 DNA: TGCAGTGCCACACAGGGACTCGAGAACACTGAAGCTTTCTTT.

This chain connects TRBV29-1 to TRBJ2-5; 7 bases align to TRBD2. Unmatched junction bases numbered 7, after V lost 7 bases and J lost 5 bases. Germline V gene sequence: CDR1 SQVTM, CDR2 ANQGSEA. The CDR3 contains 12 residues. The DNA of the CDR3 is TGCAGCGGCCGACTAGCCGGGGAGACCCAGTACTTC. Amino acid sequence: CSGRLAGETQYF.

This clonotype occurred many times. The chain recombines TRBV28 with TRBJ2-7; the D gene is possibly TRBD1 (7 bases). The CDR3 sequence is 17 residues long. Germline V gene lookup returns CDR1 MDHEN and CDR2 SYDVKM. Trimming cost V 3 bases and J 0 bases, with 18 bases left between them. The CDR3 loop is CASSFRVRRDSSYEQYF. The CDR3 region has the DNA TGTGCCAGCAGTTTCCGCGTACGGCGGGACAGCTCCTACGAGCAGTACTTC.

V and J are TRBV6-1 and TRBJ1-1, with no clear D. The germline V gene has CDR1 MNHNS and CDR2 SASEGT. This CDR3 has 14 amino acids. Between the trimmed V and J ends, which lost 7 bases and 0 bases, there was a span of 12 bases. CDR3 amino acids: CASTKPGMNTEAFF. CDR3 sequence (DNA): TGTGCCAGCACCAAGCCCGGCATGAACACTGAAGCTTTCTTT.

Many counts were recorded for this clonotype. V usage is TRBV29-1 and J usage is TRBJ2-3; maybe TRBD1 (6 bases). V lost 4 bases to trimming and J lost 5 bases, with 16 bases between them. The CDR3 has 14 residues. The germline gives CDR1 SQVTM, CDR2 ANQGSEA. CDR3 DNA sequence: TGCAGCGTTGCCGACAACAGGGTTGGAGATACGCAGTATTTT. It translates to CSVADNRVGDTQYF.

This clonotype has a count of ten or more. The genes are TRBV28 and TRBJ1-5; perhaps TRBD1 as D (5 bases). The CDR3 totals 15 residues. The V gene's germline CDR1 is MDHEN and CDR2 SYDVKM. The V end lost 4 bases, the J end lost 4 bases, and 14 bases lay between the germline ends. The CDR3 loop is CASSSRLGPNQPQHF. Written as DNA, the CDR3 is TGTGCCAGCAGTTCACGACTGGGGCCAAATCAGCCCCAGCATTTT. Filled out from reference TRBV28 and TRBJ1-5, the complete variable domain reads DVKVTQSSRYLVKRTGEKVFLECVQDMDHENMFWYRQDPGLGLRLIYFSYDVKMKEKGDIPEGYSVSREKKERFSLILESASTNQTSMYLCASSSRLGPNQPQHFGDGTRLSIL.

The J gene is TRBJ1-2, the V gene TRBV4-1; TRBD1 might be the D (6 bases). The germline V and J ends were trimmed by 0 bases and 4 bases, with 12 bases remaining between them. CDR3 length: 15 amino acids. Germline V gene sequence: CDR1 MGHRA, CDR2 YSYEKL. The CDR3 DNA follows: TGCGCCAGCAGCCAAGATCCACAGGGAGTCTATGGCTACACCTTC. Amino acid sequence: CASSQDPQGVYGYTF.

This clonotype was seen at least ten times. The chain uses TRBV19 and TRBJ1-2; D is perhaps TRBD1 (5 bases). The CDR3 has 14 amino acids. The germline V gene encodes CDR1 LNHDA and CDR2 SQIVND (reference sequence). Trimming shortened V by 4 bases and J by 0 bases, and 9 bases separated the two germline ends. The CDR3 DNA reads TGTGCCAGTAGTAAAGGGGCTTCTAACTATGGCTACACCTTC. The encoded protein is CASSKGASNYGYTF.

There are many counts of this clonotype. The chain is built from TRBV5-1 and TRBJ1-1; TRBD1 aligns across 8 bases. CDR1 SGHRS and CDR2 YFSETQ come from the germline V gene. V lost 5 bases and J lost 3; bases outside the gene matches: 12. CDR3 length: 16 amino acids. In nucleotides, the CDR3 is TGCGCCAGCAGGCGGAACCACAGGGGGTCGGACACTGAAGCTTTCTTT. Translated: CASRRNHRGSDTEAFF.

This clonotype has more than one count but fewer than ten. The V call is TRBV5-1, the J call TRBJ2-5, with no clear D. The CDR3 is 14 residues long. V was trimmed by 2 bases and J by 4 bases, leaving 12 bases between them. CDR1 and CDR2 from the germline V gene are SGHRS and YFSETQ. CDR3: CASSFGGAGETQYF. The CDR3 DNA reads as TGCGCCAGCAGCTTTGGTGGCGCCGGAGAGACCCAGTACTTC.

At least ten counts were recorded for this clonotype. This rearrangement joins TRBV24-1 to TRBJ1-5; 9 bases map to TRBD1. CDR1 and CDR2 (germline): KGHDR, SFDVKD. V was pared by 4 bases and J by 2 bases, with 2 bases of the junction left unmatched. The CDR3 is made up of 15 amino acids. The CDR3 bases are TGTGCCACCAGTGACCGGACAGGGGGCAATCAGCCCCAGCATTTT. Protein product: CATSDRTGGNQPQHF.

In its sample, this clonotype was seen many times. The CDR3 is CASSSPRGVYEQYF. CDR3 in DNA: TGTGCCAGCAGCTCCCCAAGGGGGGTTTACGAGCAGTACTTC. The rearrangement uses TRBV11-2 and TRBJ2-7; D may match TRBD1 or TRBD2 (6 bases each). The ends were cut back, 4 bases at V and 4 bases at J, with 14 bases in the middle. CDR3 length: 14 amino acids. Germline CDR1 reads SGHAT; CDR2 reads FQNNGV.

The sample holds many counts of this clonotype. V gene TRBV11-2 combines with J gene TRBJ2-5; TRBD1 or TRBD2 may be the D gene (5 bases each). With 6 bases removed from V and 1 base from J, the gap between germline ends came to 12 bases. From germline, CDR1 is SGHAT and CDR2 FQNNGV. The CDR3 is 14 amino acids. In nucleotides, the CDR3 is TGTGCCAGCAGGGGGGTGTTGGTCCAAGAGACCCAGTACTTC. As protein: CASRGVLVQETQYF.

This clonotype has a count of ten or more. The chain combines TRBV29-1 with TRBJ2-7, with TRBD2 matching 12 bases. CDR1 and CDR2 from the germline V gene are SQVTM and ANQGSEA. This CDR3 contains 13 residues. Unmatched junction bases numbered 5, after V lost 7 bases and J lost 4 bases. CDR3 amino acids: CSAKTSGRYEQYF. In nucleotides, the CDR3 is TGCAGCGCCAAGACTAGCGGGAGATACGAGCAGTACTTC.

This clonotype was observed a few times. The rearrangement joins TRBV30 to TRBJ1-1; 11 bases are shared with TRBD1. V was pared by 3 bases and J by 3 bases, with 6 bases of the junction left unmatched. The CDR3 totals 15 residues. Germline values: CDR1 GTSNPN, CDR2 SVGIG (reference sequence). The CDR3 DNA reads TGTGCCTGGAGCGACATGGGACAGGGGGACACTGAAGCTTTCTTT. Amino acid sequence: CAWSDMGQGDTEAFF.